One sample yielded the 24 T cell receptor beta chains listed below, sequenced in a study of Graves' ophthalmopathy and Graves' hyperthyroidism. The study amplified TCR beta CDR3 regions using RNA transcripts. Second-round multiplex PCR came after first-round RT-PCR with HTBI primers. TCRdb re-called the multiplex PCR reads through MiXCR, storing one row per CDR3 protein. The table includes some 15,000 distinct CDR3 sequences, 50% detected once. The sample taken for sequencing was peripheral blood. The receptors stem from a woman under 40 with Graves' ophthalmopathy.

This clonotype showed up just once. A read error may produce the germline difference seen at one junction end. J is TRBJ2-3 and V is TRBV12-3 or TRBV12-4; no firm D call. The CDR3 runs to 11 residues. CDR3 DNA sequence: TGTGCCGGCAGCCAGACAGATACGCAGTATTTT. This sequence encodes CAGSQTDTQYF.

This clonotype was counted many times. The CDR3 loop reads CSARPAVSTDTQYF. The DNA for the CDR3 is TGCAGTGCTAGACCAGCCGTAAGCACAGATACGCAGTATTTT. J is TRBJ2-3 and V is TRBV20-1; D uncertain. V dropped 2 bases and J dropped 0 bases, with 9 bases sitting between them. The germline CDR1 and CDR2 sequences are DFQATT and SNEGSKA (reference sequence). This CDR3 has 14 residues.

This clonotype is labeled as medium-sized. The chain recombines TRBV7-2 with TRBJ2-7; D not resolved. The length of the CDR3 is 14 residues. Between the trimmed V and J ends, which lost 0 bases and 1 base, there was a span of 7 bases. CDR1 SGHTA and CDR2 FQGNSA come from the germline V gene. The DNA of the CDR3 is TGTGCCAGCAGCTTAGCGATCGAGTCCTACGAGCAGTACTTC. Amino acid sequence: CASSLAIESYEQYF.

The V call is TRBV10-2, the J call TRBJ2-3; possible D gene TRBD1, 6 bases. In germline, CDR1 is WSHSY, CDR2 SAAADI. The CDR3 runs 13 residues. V lost 3 bases, J lost 6 bases, and 10 bases lay in between. CDR3 region: CASSDHRADTQYF. CDR3 DNA sequence: TGCGCCAGCAGTGACCACAGGGCTGATACGCAGTATTTT.

This clonotype turned up a few times. V usage is TRBV9 and J usage is TRBJ2-2, with D maybe TRBD2 (5 bases). The CDR3 is made up of 15 amino acids. The germline V and J ends were trimmed by 4 bases and 7 bases, with 17 bases remaining between them. Germline CDR1 reads SGDLS; CDR2 reads YYNGEE. The CDR3 DNA reads TGTGCCAGCAGCCCCATTGAGGGTCTCGGCGGGGAGCTGTTTTTT. Encoded protein: CASSPIEGLGGELFF.

The DNA of the CDR3 is TGTGCCAGTTTCAGCGCCTTCAACACTGAAGCTTTCTTT. Amino acid sequence: CASFSAFNTEAFF. This chain links TRBV7-9 with TRBJ1-1; D gene uncertain. The CDR3 contains 13 residues. V lost 9 bases and J lost 2, with 13 bases in between. Germline lookup yields CDR1 SEHNR and CDR2 FQNEAQ (reference sequence).

The genes are TRBV24-1 and TRBJ2-1; 7 positions agree with TRBD2. This CDR3 contains 15 residues. Looked up from germline, CDR1 is KGHDR and CDR2 is SFDVKD. The V and J ends lost 3 bases and 0 bases, in that order; junction bases with no gene match: 1. CDR3 coding DNA: TGTGCCACCAGTGATCGGGGGGACTCCTACAATGAGCAGTTCTTC. Translation gives CATSDRGDSYNEQFF.

The V and J genes are TRBV7-2 and TRBJ2-3, with D perhaps being TRBD1 or TRBD2 (6 bases each). CDR1 is SGHTA and CDR2 is FQGNSA in the germline V gene. Trimming took off 4 bases at V and 10 bases at J, with 12 bases between the two ends. The CDR3 is 12 amino acids. In DNA, the CDR3 is TGTGCCAGCAGCTGGCCAAGGGGGGCGCAGTATTTT. It translates to CASSWPRGAQYF.

In this sample, this clonotype turned up a few times. CDR3 amino acids: CASTRGPGLKGTGELFF. The CDR3 DNA reads as TGTGCCAGCACCCGGGGGCCAGGCCTCAAGGGTACCGGGGAGCTGTTTTTT. The V gene is TRBV6-1, the J gene TRBJ2-2; D is perhaps TRBD1 or TRBD2 (6 bases each). The CDR3 loop spans 17 amino acids. Trimming cost V 7 bases and J 5 bases, with 23 bases left between them. Germline assignment: CDR1 MNHNS and CDR2 SASEGT.

CDR3 nucleotides: TGTGCCACCAGTGATAGAGAACAGGGGGCCTTCTACGAGCAGTACGTC. This codes for CATSDREQGAFYEQYV. The chain combines TRBV10-3 with TRBJ2-7; 9 bases align to TRBD1. The CDR3 extends over 16 amino acids. Looked up from germline, CDR1 is ENHRY and CDR2 is SYGVKD.

This clonotype was observed many times. The V call is TRBV10-3, the J call TRBJ2-2; D gene unclear. The V end lost 4 bases, the J end lost 5 bases, and 8 bases lay between the germline ends. Germline CDR1 ENHRY, CDR2 SYGVKD. The length of the CDR3 is 13 residues. The CDR3 sequence is CAISAVGTGELFF. The CDR3 nucleotides are TGTGCCATCAGTGCTGTTGGGACCGGGGAGCTGTTTTTT.

The chain carries TRBV20-1 and TRBJ2-1, with D maybe TRBD2 (5 bases). The length of the CDR3 is 13 residues. CDR1 and CDR2 from the germline V gene are DFQATT and SNEGSKA (reference sequence). V lost 1 base and J 4 bases, leaving 8 bases between the germline ends. This CDR3 reads CSARGTDYNEQFF. CDR3 in DNA: TGCAGTGCTAGAGGGACTGATTACAATGAGCAGTTCTTC.

This clonotype was observed many times. Since no conserved phenylalanine or tryptophan closes the CDR3, a read error is the likely cause. The DNA is left out, because the CDR3 cannot be placed on it with certainty; the CDR3 is given as TCRdb lists it. The rearrangement links TRBV7-9 to TRBJ2-7; the DNA was not used to check the table's D call, TRBD2. Germline V CDR1 and CDR2: SEHNR, FQNEAQ (reference sequence). The CDR3 is 9 residues long, counting both termini. CDR3 amino acids: CASRPGLAG.

The V gene is TRBV11-2, the J gene TRBJ1-1; a possible D gene is TRBD1 (5 bases). Trimming took off 3 bases at V and 7 bases at J, with 9 bases between the two ends. The germline V gene encodes CDR1 SGHAT and CDR2 FQNNGV. The CDR3 consists of 12 residues. The CDR3 region is CASSFNGGEAFF. The CDR3 coding sequence is TGTGCCAGCAGCTTTAACGGGGGTGAAGCTTTCTTT. Full variable domain (outside the CDR3, taken from reference TRBV11-2 and TRBJ1-1): EAGVAQSPRYKIIEKRQSVAFWCNPISGHATLYWYQQILGQGPKLLIQFQNNGVVDDSQLPKDRFSAERLKGVDSTLKIQPAKLEDSAVYLCASSFNGGEAFFGQGTRLTVV.

This rearrangement joins TRBV6-1 to TRBJ2-1; D might be TRBD1 (5 bases). CDR1 MNHNS and CDR2 SASEGT come from the germline V gene. CDR3 size: 13 residues. V lost 3 bases to trimming and J lost 5 bases, with 8 bases between them. CDR3 amino acids: CASSDQGHNEQFF. The DNA for the CDR3 is TGTGCCAGCAGTGATCAGGGCCACAATGAGCAGTTCTTC.

This clonotype has just a few counts. The genes are TRBV5-1 and TRBJ2-7; no clear D. V shed 0 bases and J shed 5 bases, with 24 bases lying between them. The CDR3 is 18 amino acids. From germline, CDR1 is SGHRS and CDR2 YFSETQ. For the CDR3, the DNA is TGCGCCAGCAGCTTGGGCAATCCGCCTTTCGAGAAAGGCGACGAGCAGTACTTC. This codes for CASSLGNPPFEKGDEQYF.

This chain joins TRBV7-9 and TRBJ1-2; D perhaps matches TRBD1 (6 bases). Germline values: CDR1 SEHNR, CDR2 FQNEAQ (reference sequence). Trimming took 5 bases from V and 5 from J, leaving 15 bases between them. The CDR3 is 14 residues long. The CDR3 nucleotides read TGTGCCAGCAGCCAGGAGGGGGGGGAGTATGGCTACACCTTC. As protein: CASSQEGGEYGYTF.

In this sample, this clonotype turned up many times. The chain recombines TRBV6-2 or TRBV6-3 with TRBJ2-6; TRBD1 is a possible D gene (6 bases). The CDR3 has 15 amino acids. Trimming cost V 5 bases and J 1 base, with 9 bases left between them. Germline V CDR1 and CDR2: MNHEY, SVGEGT. The chain's CDR3 is CASSAQGSGANVLTF. The CDR3 coding sequence is TGTGCCAGCAGTGCACAGGGTTCTGGGGCCAACGTCCTGACTTTC.

This clonotype was detected a few times. The V and J genes are TRBV7-9 and TRBJ2-3, with D possibly TRBD1 on 7 matching bases. Trimming left V 4 bases short and J 5 bases short, with 16 bases between. Germline CDR1 SEHNR, CDR2 FQNEAQ (reference sequence). CDR3 length: 15 residues. The CDR3 DNA reads as TGTGCCAGCAGCTCGACAGACAGGGAGGTAGATACGCAGTATTTT. Its translation is CASSSTDREVDTQYF. Supplemented by reference TRBV7-9 and TRBJ2-3, the full variable domain reads DTGVSQNPRHKITKRGQNVTFRCDPISEHNRLYWYRQTLGQGPEFLTYFQNEAQLEKSRLLSDRFSAERPKGSFSTLEIQRTEQGDSAMYLCASSSTDREVDTQYFGPGTRLTVL.

The CDR3, as DNA: TGTGCCAGCAGCTTAACAAATCAGCCCCAGCATTTT. Amino acid sequence: CASSLTNQPQHF. The chain is built from TRBV7-9 and TRBJ1-5; D is ambiguous. The ends were cut back, 2 bases at V and 4 bases at J, with 3 bases in the middle. CDR3 length: 12 amino acids. The germline V gene has CDR1 SEHNR and CDR2 FQNEAQ (reference sequence).

This rearrangement joins TRBV2 to TRBJ2-3; D tentatively reads TRBD1 or TRBD2 (6 bases each). The V gene lost 2 bases and the J gene lost 4 bases, with 10 bases spanning the gap. Germline values: CDR1 SNHLY, CDR2 FYNNEI. This CDR3 is 14 amino acids long. Here the CDR3 DNA reads TGTGCCAGCAGTGAATACAGGGAGGCAGATACGCAGTATTTT. It translates to CASSEYREADTQYF.

The chain joins TRBV19 to TRBJ2-1; 12 bases are a match to TRBD2. CDR1 LNHDA and CDR2 SQIVND come from the germline V gene (reference sequence). J lost 7 bases, V lost 0 bases, and 4 bases had no gene match. The CDR3 spans 16 residues. DNA of the CDR3: TGTGCCAGTAGTATAGAACTAGCGGGAGGAAGGAATGAGCAGTTCTTC. Its protein is CASSIELAGGRNEQFF.

This clonotype is categorized as medium-sized. V is TRBV6-5 and J is TRBJ2-5; 10 nucleotides match TRBD2. The trim removed 5 bases at V and 4 bases at J, leaving 7 bases unmatched. Germline CDR1 reads MNHEY; CDR2 reads SVGAGI. The CDR3 consists of 15 residues. CDR3 loop: CASSGQREGLETQYF. The CDR3 bases are TGTGCCAGCAGTGGACAGCGGGAGGGCCTAGAGACCCAGTACTTC.

Remarks on this clonotype: This CDR3 fails to terminate in the conserved phenylalanine or tryptophan, so it likely reflects a read error. V gene TRBV7-2 combines with J gene TRBJ2-7, with D perhaps TRBD2 (6 bases). The germline V and J ends were trimmed by 5 bases and 3 bases, with 8 bases remaining between them. The CDR3 consists of 12 residues. Germline V lookup: CDR1 SGHTA, CDR2 FQGNSA. CDR3 sequence: CASSREFYEQYL. The CDR3, as DNA: TGTGCCAGCAGCCGGGAGTTCTACGAGCAGTACCTC.